This T cell receptor (beta chain) is drawn from a study of patients and donors after allogeneic stem cell transplantation (dated by TCRdb to the early 2020s). CDR1 MNHEY and CDR2 SMNVEV were looked up in the germline V gene (reference sequence). Counted from cysteine to phenylalanine, this CDR3 has 18 amino acids. Only the CDR3 DNA stays, 54 bases, in frame from base 1. V is shortened by 5 bases, J by 0 bases, and the region joining them spans 20 bases. Library prep was done by RT-PCR. For sequencing, a NextSeq 550 was employed. TCRdb's own reprocessing of the public reads used fastp at Q25 and MiXCR and kept productive beta chains. Entries are consolidated by CDR3 protein sequence, retaining the most common genes and DNA. This sample gives approximately 200,000 distinct CDR3 sequences in total; around 40% of them show up just once. Together, the top ten hold roughly 12% of the sample. Details on this clonotype: Its antigen remains unidentified. No base quality information exists; no much larger clone differs at one position.

Sequences were obtained from blood, either unsorted or a sorted T cell fraction (not recorded which). The chain is made from TRBV27 and TRBJ1-5; TRBD1 is possibly the D segment (6 matching bases). The sequence was collected from a human donor who was either an allogeneic HSCT recipient or a stem cell or donor lymphocyte infusion donor (not recorded which). It is not recorded whose cells these are; they may come from a transplant donor. The nucleotides read TGTGCCAGCAGTCCCTGGGGAGGGGGAGTTGATAGCAATCAGCCCCAGCATTTT. Its protein is CASSPWGGGVDSNQPQHF.